This is a list of T cell receptor beta chains from one sample in a study of cytomegalovirus exposure and HLA in healthy donors. TCRdb keeps only in-frame clones here, not all; method: immunoSEQ multiplex PCR. In the table there are about 130,000 clones, roughly three quarters of which are singletons. Sequencing was carried out using PBMCs. The receptors shown here come from a man under 40 in good health and CMV-seronegative. Each CDR3 is given without its conserved first and last residue.

v_call	j_call	cdr3_aa
TRBV27	TRBJ1-1	ASSLSPGLRAF
TRBV15	TRBJ2-7	ATSNRPGQGGLGQY
TRBV7-9	TRBJ2-7	ASSSVTSGGSSYEQY
TRBV10-3	TRBJ2-3	AIRRNPPGGAGDTQY
TRBV19	TRBJ2-5	ASSLPTGSGQETQY
TRBV25-1	TRBJ2-2	ASSGPGGLANTGELF
TRBV27	TRBJ1-5	ASGQGALNQPQH
TRBV28	TRBJ2-1	ASRPGSANEQF
TRBV11-2	TRBJ2-7	ASSSYQGRSYEQY
TRBV19	TRBJ1-1	ASRVPGQGTGTEAF
TRBV11-2	TRBJ2-1	ASSPGPQGYNEQF
TRBV5-1	TRBJ1-1	ASSLTGMNTEAF
TRBV10-3	TRBJ2-5	AITRTSGREKETQY
TRBV5-4	TRBJ2-1	ASSLRGGGTTSYNEQF
TRBV28	TRBJ1-2	ASRSVLEDYGYT
TRBV14	TRBJ1-4	ASSRRQDYEKLF
TRBV7-3	TRBJ2-3	ASSLRGPSTDTQY
TRBV7-2	TRBJ2-5	ASSLVLAGGADQETQY
TRBV7-2	TRBJ1-5	ASSLLGDQPQH
TRBV19	TRBJ2-3	ASRDRGVTDTQY
TRBV28	TRBJ1-5	ATNRGNQPQH
TRBV10-2	TRBJ2-3	ASRVAGGGDTQY
TRBV7-2	TRBJ2-5	ASSLDRAAVGEY
TRBV27	TRBJ2-1	ASSLSTGRYNEQF
TRBV11-3	TRBJ2-2	ASSPDTREGTGELF
TRBV28	TRBJ1-4	ASRPDSGGEKLF
TRBV7-3	TRBJ2-1	ASSSQGASYNEQF
TRBV21-1	TRBJ2-1	ASSHYWGLAGGPSDEQF
TRBV6-1	TRBJ1-5	ASSEGTAMGNQPQH
TRBV5-1	TRBJ2-6	ASSFPRGQDRSGANVLT
TRBV30	TRBJ2-3	AWSPVLGGPDTQY
TRBV10-3	TRBJ2-7	AIIPTVYEQY
TRBV21-1	TRBJ2-3	ASSRTSSLYAQY
TRBV10-3	TRBJ2-2	AISERQGGTGELF
TRBV27	TRBJ2-7	ASSKFYSGTGYEQY
TRBV6-5	TRBJ2-2	ASSYPRGIDTGELF
TRBV7-9	TRBJ2-3	ASSLVAGGDTQY
TRBV10-3	TRBJ1-5	AISPGQYSNQPQH
TRBV7-9	TRBJ1-1	ASSPSGGGRDEAF
TRBV5-1	TRBJ1-1	ASSFTGGNEAF
TRBV29-1	TRBJ2-1	SVNEVGGGSYNEQF
TRBV7-9	TRBJ1-4	ASRPYRGTTNEKLF
TRBV6-6	TRBJ2-7	ASSTGQGTYEQY
TRBV19	TRBJ1-5	ASSIFSNSNQPQH
TRBV4-1	TRBJ1-1	ASSQYHRNTEAF